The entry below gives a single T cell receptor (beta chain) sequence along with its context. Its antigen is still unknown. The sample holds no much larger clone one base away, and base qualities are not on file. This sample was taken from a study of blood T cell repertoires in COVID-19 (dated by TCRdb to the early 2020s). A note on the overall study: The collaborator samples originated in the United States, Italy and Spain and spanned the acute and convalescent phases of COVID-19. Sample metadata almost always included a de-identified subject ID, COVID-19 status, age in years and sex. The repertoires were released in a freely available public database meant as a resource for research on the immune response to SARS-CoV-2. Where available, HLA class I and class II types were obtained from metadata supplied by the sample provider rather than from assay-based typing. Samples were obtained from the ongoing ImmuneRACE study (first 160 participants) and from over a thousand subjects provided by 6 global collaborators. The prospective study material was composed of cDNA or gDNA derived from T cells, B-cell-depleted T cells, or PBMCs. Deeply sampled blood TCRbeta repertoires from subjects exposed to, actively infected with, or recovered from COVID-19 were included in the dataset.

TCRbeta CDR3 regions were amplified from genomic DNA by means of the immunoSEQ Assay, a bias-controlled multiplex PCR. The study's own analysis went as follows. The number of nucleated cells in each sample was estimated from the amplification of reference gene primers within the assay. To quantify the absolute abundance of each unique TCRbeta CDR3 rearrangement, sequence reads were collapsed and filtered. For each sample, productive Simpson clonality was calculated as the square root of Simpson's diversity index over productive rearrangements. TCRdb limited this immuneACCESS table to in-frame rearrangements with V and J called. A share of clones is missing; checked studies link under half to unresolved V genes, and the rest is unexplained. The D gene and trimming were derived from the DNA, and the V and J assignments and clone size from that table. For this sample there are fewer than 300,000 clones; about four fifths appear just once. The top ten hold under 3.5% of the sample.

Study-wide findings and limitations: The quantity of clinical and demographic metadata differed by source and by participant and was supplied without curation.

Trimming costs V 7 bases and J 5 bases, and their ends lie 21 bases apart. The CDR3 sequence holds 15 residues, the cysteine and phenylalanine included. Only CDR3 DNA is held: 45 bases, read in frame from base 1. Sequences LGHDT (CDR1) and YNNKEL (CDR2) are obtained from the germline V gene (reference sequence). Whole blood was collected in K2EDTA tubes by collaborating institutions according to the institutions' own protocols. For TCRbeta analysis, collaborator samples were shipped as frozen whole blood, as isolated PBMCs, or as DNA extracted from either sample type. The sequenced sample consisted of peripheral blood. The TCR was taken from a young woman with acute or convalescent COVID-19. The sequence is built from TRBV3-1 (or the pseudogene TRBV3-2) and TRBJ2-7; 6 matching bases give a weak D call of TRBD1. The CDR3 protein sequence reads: CASTPQGMGFNEQYF. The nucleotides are TGTGCCAGCACTCCACAGGGAATGGGTTTTAACGAGCAGTACTTC.